This TCR beta chain emerged from a study of blood T cell repertoires in COVID-19. Study-level information: Some COVID-19 samples were acute and others convalescent; all came from the United States, Italy and Spain. The analysed material was cDNA or gDNA that came from T cells, B-cell-depleted T cells, or PBMCs.

Study processing details: Estimation of nucleated cell counts relied on the amplification of reference gene primers. Repertoires were generated with immunoSEQ multiplex PCR, while TCRdb's copy carries only in-frame clones and drops some. V and J calls and clone size are copied from that table; D and trimming were computed from the DNA. The table shows 100,000 to 150,000 clones, with 65% to 90% occurring only once. Germline CDR1 ENHRY, CDR2 SYGVKD. The CDR3 is made up of 13 amino acids. V was shortened by 3 bases and J by 1 base, with 6 bases between the two germline ends. The TCR was taken from a woman older than 75 with acute or convalescent COVID-19. V is TRBV10-3 and J is TRBJ1-1; D might be TRBD1 (5 bases). The sequenced sample consisted of peripheral blood. This chain's CDR3 is CAISDRENTEAFF. The DNA of the CDR3 is TGTGCCATCAGTGACAGGGAGAACACTGAAGCTTTCTTT.